These 24 T cell receptor beta chains originate from one sample sequenced in a study of blood T cell repertoires in COVID-19. The repertoire was sequenced with immunoSEQ multiplex PCR; TCRdb's copy has only in-frame clones and lacks some. The table includes 150,000 to 200,000 clones, 90% to 95% detected once. The sequenced sample was peripheral blood. These receptors all come from a woman between 50 and 59 years old with acute or convalescent COVID-19.

The chain carries TRBV12-2 and TRBJ1-3; no check of the table's D call, TRBD1, against the DNA was made. TRBV12-2 is marked as a pseudogene. The CDR3 sequence is 16 residues long. CDR3 in amino acids: CASRLVRHPSGNTIYF. CDR3 nucleotide sequence: TGTGCAAGTCGCTTAGTACGACACCCCTCTGGAAACACCATATATTTT.

This clone has a single count. The chain has TRBV7-9 and TRBJ1-4, with unresolved D. V gave up 0 bases and J gave up 2 bases, with 7 bases separating them. Germline V CDR1 and CDR2: SEHNR, FQNEAQ (reference sequence). This CDR3 is built from 15 residues. The CDR3 protein is CASSLAGTTNEKLFF. The CDR3 nucleotides are TGTGCCAGCAGCTTAGCGGGCACTACTAATGAAAAACTGTTTTTT.

The V gene is TRBV11-2, the J gene TRBJ1-2, with D maybe TRBD1 (5 bases). The CDR3 contains 13 residues. Germline V gene sequence: CDR1 SGHAT, CDR2 FQNNGV. Trimming stripped 0 bases from V and 8 bases from J, with 10 bases between. The CDR3 region has the DNA TGTGCCAGCAGCTTAGACAGGGCCTGGGGCTACACCTTC. It codes for CASSLDRAWGYTF.

Regarding this clone: At one end, the junction sequence differs from germline, possibly due to a read error. The chain's CDR3 is CASGGTGTTSF. In nucleotides, the CDR3 is TGTGCCAGCGGGGGGACAGGGACGACTAGTTTC. The rearrangement uses TRBV28 and TRBJ2-7, with 9 bases identical to TRBD1. The length of the CDR3 is 11 residues. The germline V gene has CDR1 MDHEN and CDR2 SYDVKM.

The rearrangement links TRBV7-8 to TRBJ1-1; D unresolved. This CDR3 region has 13 residues. Germline CDR1 is SGHVS and CDR2 is FQNEAQ. V was clipped by 0 bases and J by 8 bases, with 10 bases between them. The CDR3 loop is CASSLATRREAFF. In DNA, the CDR3 is TGTGCCAGCAGCTTAGCTACCCGGCGGGAAGCTTTCTTT.

The gene calls are TRBV7-9 and TRBJ2-2, with 9 positions matching TRBD1. This CDR3 contains 17 residues. The V gene's germline CDR1 is SEHNR and CDR2 FQNEAQ (reference sequence). V was clipped by 7 bases and J by 2 bases; unmatched bases: 11. CDR3 in DNA: TGTGCCAGCATTCCGGGACAGGGTAGACGAAACACCGGGGAGCTGTTTTTT. Amino acid sequence: CASIPGQGRRNTGELFF.

J is TRBJ1-3 and V is TRBV2, with D unclear. This CDR3 region has 14 residues. The V end was cut by 6 bases, the J end by 3 bases, with 12 bases between. Germline lookup yields CDR1 SNHLY and CDR2 FYNNEI. The CDR3 is CASRPSQDGNTIYF. Here the CDR3 DNA reads TGTGCCAGCAGACCCAGCCAGGATGGAAACACCATATATTTT. The entire variable domain, with the rest obtained from reference TRBV2 and TRBJ1-3, is as follows: EPEVTQTPSHQVTQMGQEVILRCVPISNHLYFYWYRQILGQKVEFLVSFYNNEISEKSEIFDDQFSVERPDGSNFTLKIRSTKLEDSAMYFCASRPSQDGNTIYFGEGSWLTVV.

V gene TRBV3-1 (or the pseudogene TRBV3-2) combines with J gene TRBJ1-2, with a tentative D call TRBD1 (6 bases). Germline loops: CDR1 LGHDT, CDR2 YNNKEL (reference sequence). The germline V and J ends were trimmed by 0 bases and 2 bases, with 13 bases remaining between them. CDR3 size: 16 residues. The CDR3 bases are TGTGCCAGCAGCCAAGAGGTGACAGGCCCAAACTATGGCTACACCTTC. Amino acids: CASSQEVTGPNYGYTF.

J is TRBJ1-6 and V is TRBV18; TRBD1 aligns across 8 bases. Trimming cost V 5 bases and J 5 bases; bases outside gene matches: 5. The length of the CDR3 is 15 residues. Germline V CDR1 and CDR2: KGHSH, LQKENI. CDR3 coding DNA: TGTGCCAGCTCAGGGCAGGGGGCGCATAATTCACCCCTCCACTTT. Translation: CASSGQGAHNSPLHF.

The rearrangement links TRBV5-1 to TRBJ1-1, with D hard to call. Germline V gene sequence: CDR1 SGHRS, CDR2 YFSETQ. V gave up 1 base and J gave up 6 bases, with 13 bases separating them. The CDR3 totals 14 residues. This CDR3 reads CASSLYRERAEAFF. As DNA, the CDR3 is TGCGCCAGCAGCTTGTACCGGGAGAGGGCTGAAGCTTTCTTT.

This clone was detected only once. The chain carries TRBV10-2 and TRBJ1-5; 7 bases are shared with TRBD1. There are 13 residues in the CDR3. Germline V gene sequence: CDR1 WSHSY, CDR2 SAAADI. The V segment lost 10 bases and the J segment 4 bases; nucleotides outside the gene matches: 7. CDR3 sequence reads: CATAGQPNQPQHF. In DNA, the CDR3 is TGCGCCACCGCGGGACAGCCAAATCAGCCCCAGCATTTT.

V is TRBV19 and J is TRBJ1-2; D is unclear. V was pared by 4 bases and J by 1 base, with 16 bases between. CDR3 length: 16 residues. From germline, CDR1 is LNHDA and CDR2 SQIVND (reference sequence). This CDR3 reads CASSNQLLTSNYGYTF. CDR3 in DNA: TGTGCCAGTAGTAACCAACTGCTAACTAGTAACTATGGCTACACCTTC.

This sequence joins TRBV10-3 and TRBJ1-1, with TRBD1 matching 9 bases. CDR1 is ENHRY, CDR2 SYGVKD, per germline. V was pared by 4 bases and J by 5 bases, with 5 bases of the junction left unmatched. The CDR3 is 14 amino acids. The CDR3 region has the DNA TGTGCCATCAGTGCACAGGGGGCGCGTACTGAAGCTTTCTTT. It is translated as CAISAQGARTEAFF.

CDR3 loop: CASSLRGLNTEAFF. For the CDR3, the DNA is TGTGCCAGCAGCTTACGAGGGCTGAACACTGAAGCTTTCTTT. This sequence joins TRBV5-4 and TRBJ1-1; D not resolved. The CDR3 is 14 residues long. The germline V gene has CDR1 SGHNT and CDR2 YYREEE (reference sequence). V lost 2 bases, J lost 0 bases, and 8 bases lay in between.

The genes are TRBV24-1 and TRBJ2-7, with D possibly matching TRBD1 (6 bases). Germline CDR1 is KGHDR and CDR2 is SFDVKD. CDR3 length: 12 amino acids. V dropped 6 bases and J dropped 5 bases, with 10 bases sitting between them. This CDR3 is CATSTTGHEQYF. CDR3 DNA sequence: TGTGCCACCAGTACGACAGGCCACGAGCAGTACTTC.

V usage is TRBV2 and J usage is TRBJ2-7; 8 positions agree with TRBD2. CDR1 is SNHLY, CDR2 FYNNEI, per germline. The CDR3 contains 15 residues. The J segment lost 7 bases and the V segment lost 1 base, leaving 9 bases of the junction unmatched. Here the CDR3 reads CASSEDYSGSREQYF. The DNA of the CDR3 is TGTGCCAGCAGTGAAGATTACAGCGGGAGTAGGGAGCAGTACTTC.

This chain connects TRBV29-1 to TRBJ2-3; D is perhaps TRBD1 (6 bases). The CDR3 has 13 residues. The V and J ends lost 5 bases and 2 bases respectively, with 11 bases between them. Germline CDR1 and CDR2: SQVTM and ANQGSEA. CDR3 sequence: CSVRTVYTDTQYF. Here the CDR3 DNA reads TGCAGCGTTAGGACAGTATACACAGATACGCAGTATTTT.

This chain links TRBV28 with TRBJ2-7, with D possibly being TRBD1 (7 bases). Trimming left V 3 bases short and J 4 bases short, with 13 bases between. Germline V CDR1 and CDR2: MDHEN, SYDVKM. The CDR3 covers 14 residues. For the CDR3, the DNA is TGTGCCAGCAGTTTGATCAGGGGGAGGTACGAGCAGTACTTC. It yields the protein CASSLIRGRYEQYF.

This clone occurred once. V and J are TRBV6-5 and TRBJ1-2, with D hard to call. The germline V gene has CDR1 MNHEY and CDR2 SVGAGI. V was cut by 6 bases and J by 6 bases, with 11 bases left in between. There are 12 residues in the CDR3. CDR3 in amino acids: CASSRGKNGYTF. CDR3 DNA sequence: TGTGCCAGCAGCCGGGGAAAAAATGGCTACACCTTC.

The gene calls are TRBV6-4 and TRBJ1-5, with 7 bases identical to TRBD1. Trimming at V came to 5 bases and at J to 4 bases, leaving 2 bases not matched to a gene. CDR1 is MRHNA, CDR2 SNTAGT, per germline. CDR3 length equals 13 residues. The CDR3 here is CASSPGGNQPQHF. The CDR3 nucleotides are TGTGCCAGCAGTCCAGGGGGTAATCAGCCCCAGCATTTT.

J is TRBJ2-5 and V is TRBV10-3, with D unresolved. There are 14 residues in the CDR3. The ends were cut back, 3 bases at V and 2 bases at J, with 10 bases in the middle. Germline loops: CDR1 ENHRY, CDR2 SYGVKD. CDR3 nucleotides: TGTGCCATCAGTGATCCCTTAAATCAAGAGACCCAGTACTTC. Encoded protein: CAISDPLNQETQYF.

V usage is TRBV14 and J usage is TRBJ1-2; TRBD1 is a possible D gene (6 bases). Germline V gene data show CDR1 as SGHDN and CDR2 as FVKESK. V was trimmed by 4 bases and J by 8 bases, leaving 14 bases between them. The CDR3 loop spans 13 amino acids. The CDR3 loop reads CASSPGTLYGYTF. As DNA, the CDR3 is TGTGCCAGCAGCCCCGGGACACTATACGGCTACACCTTC.

The CDR3 is CASSPGREKLSYGYTF. The CDR3 DNA reads as TGTGCCAGCTCACCGGGGAGGGAAAAACTTAGCTATGGCTACACCTTC. V is TRBV18 and J is TRBJ1-2; no clear D. Trimming left V 3 bases short and J 4 bases short, with 18 bases between. The CDR3 runs 16 residues. Germline V gene lookup returns CDR1 KGHSH and CDR2 LQKENI.

This chain uses TRBV6-5 with TRBJ1-1; D gene uncertain. The length of the CDR3 is 13 residues. With 10 bases removed from V and 4 bases from J, the gap between germline ends came to 16 bases. Looked up from germline, CDR1 is MNHEY and CDR2 is SVGAGI. The CDR3 region has the DNA TGTGCCACCCGGGAACCCCGGCCCACTGAAGCTTTCTTT. Its protein product is CATREPRPTEAFF.